This T cell receptor (beta chain) stems from a study of cytomegalovirus exposure and HLA in healthy donors. Study-level results: V segments that were indistinguishable, TRBV6-2 and TRBV6-3 among them, were omitted from analysis. Some TCR beta chains (around 180 of them) were listed as cytomegalovirus-associated. Further analysis was carried out later, and it showed several of the most significant clusters appearing linked to common viral pathogens. Fewer N-insertions than the roughly 670-donor mean were reportedly shown by an Asian-associated ancestry cluster in a later analysis.

This PCR relied on a set of 60 Vbeta primers and 13 Jbeta primers. Profiling relied on immunoSEQ multiplex PCR, and the TCRdb table lists in-frame clones only, not all of them. The sample yields 100,000 to 130,000 clones, around 77% seen once. CDR1 and CDR2 from the germline V gene are SGHDT and YYEEEE. V was pared by 0 bases and J by 4 bases, with 8 bases of the junction left unmatched. The CDR3 loop spans 18 amino acids. As concerns this clone: As yet, its antigen is unknown.

The sample comprised PBMCs. The sequence came from a man aged 18 to 29 in good health and CMV-seronegative. The chain has TRBV5-6 and TRBJ2-2, with 11 bases identical to TRBD1. The CDR3 loop is CASSLVDRGRQGTGELFF. The DNA for the CDR3 is TGTGCCAGCAGCTTGGTGGACAGGGGGCGCCAGGGCACCGGGGAGCTGTTTTTT. The full variable domain, with the rest looked up from reference TRBV5-6 and TRBJ2-2, is DAGVTQSPTHLIKTRGQQVTLRCSPKSGHDTVSWYQQALGQGPQFIFQYYEEEERQRGNFPDRFSGHQFPNYSSELNVNALLLGDSALYLCASSLVDRGRQGTGELFFGEGSRLTVL.